Below, 17 T cell receptor beta chains from the same sample are listed, as sequenced in a study of vaccination effects on CD4 cells after COVID-19. Assay used: immunoSEQ multiplex PCR; TCRdb lists only in-frame clones, some missing. Altogether tens of thousands of clones are present, about three quarters being singletons, with the ten largest covering about 1%. Prior to sequencing, the ViraFEST assay stimulated PBMC with viral peptide pools, which expanded the antigen-specific CD4+ T cells. Culturing for roughly 10 days preceded CD4+ T cell isolation. Vaccine administered to participants consisted of two doses of either BNT162b2 or mRNA-1273. No antigen is known for these receptors. The source material was CD4+ T cells from PBMCs cultured with HCoV-OC43 spike peptides, sampled after COVID-19 vaccination. As for subset: HCoV-OC43 spike overlapping peptide pool stimulation. The origin of the receptors is a human donor who received a COVID-19 vaccine.

The CDR3 coding sequence is TGTGCCAGCAGTGGCCGGGACACCCGGGGTCCTTTGGTAGCCAAAAACATTCAGTACTTC. Protein: CASSGRDTRGPLVAKNIQYF. This chain joins TRBV6-1 and TRBJ2-4; D is perhaps TRBD1 (6 bases). V was clipped by 4 bases and J by 0 bases, with 25 bases between them. Per germline, CDR1 MNHNS and CDR2 SASEGT. This CDR3 is built from 20 residues.

This clone was picked up one time. V is TRBV24-1 and J is TRBJ1-5; D unresolved. This CDR3 is 13 amino acids long. V dropped 8 bases and J dropped 9 bases, with 16 bases sitting between them. Looked up from germline, CDR1 is KGHDR and CDR2 is SFDVKD. DNA of the CDR3: TGTGCCACCAAGTCGTCGGTGCCGCGGCCCCAGCATTTT. It encodes CATKSSVPRPQHF.

The CDR3 bases are TGTGCCAGCAGCCCCCGGCGGGAGATACGCACAGATACGCAGTATTTT. Protein product: CASSPRREIRTDTQYF. This chain connects TRBV3-1 (or the pseudogene TRBV3-2) to TRBJ2-3; 7 bases line up with TRBD2. Germline V gives CDR1 LGHDT, CDR2 YNNKEL (reference sequence). CDR3 length equals 16 residues. V shed 4 bases and J 1 base; nucleotides not matched to a gene: 8.

The chain uses TRBV6-2 or TRBV6-3 and TRBJ1-5; D unclear. This CDR3 region has 14 residues. Trimming removed 6 bases at V and 1 base at J, with 10 bases between. In germline, CDR1 is MNHEY, CDR2 SVGEGT. CDR3 residues: CASSWVGSNQPQHF. CDR3 in DNA: TGTGCCAGCAGCTGGGTGGGGAGCAATCAGCCCCAGCATTTT.

The gene calls are TRBV6-6 and TRBJ2-3, with 8 bases aligning to TRBD1. This CDR3 is 13 amino acids long. Germline V lookup: CDR1 MNHNY, CDR2 SVGAGI (reference sequence). The J segment lost 6 bases and the V segment lost 7 bases, leaving 6 bases of the junction unmatched. This CDR3 reads CASKGQGADTQYF. CDR3 DNA sequence: TGTGCCAGCAAAGGACAGGGCGCGGATACGCAGTATTTT.

This sequence joins TRBV28 and TRBJ1-2; 7 bases fit TRBD1. The V gene end was trimmed by 3 bases and the J gene end by 2 bases; junction bases not matched to a gene: 9. This CDR3 spans 16 amino acids. The germline V gene encodes CDR1 MDHEN and CDR2 SYDVKM. The CDR3 nucleotides read TGTGCCAGCAGTTTTCTTTCCCCGGGACAGAACTATGGCTACACCTTC. Protein sequence: CASSFLSPGQNYGYTF.

The chain is built from TRBV3-1 (or the pseudogene TRBV3-2) and TRBJ2-5; no clear D gene. Trimming removed 0 bases from V and 5 bases from J, with 13 bases in between. The V gene's germline CDR1 is LGHDT and CDR2 YNNKEL (reference sequence). This CDR3 is built from 15 residues. The CDR3: CASSQDPRVGETQYF. CDR3 in DNA: TGTGCCAGCAGCCAAGACCCTAGGGTGGGGGAGACCCAGTACTTC.

CDR3 protein: CASSYRGDTEAFF. The DNA of the CDR3 is TGTGCCAGCAGTTACCGGGGCGACACTGAAGCTTTCTTT. This chain connects TRBV6-6 to TRBJ1-1; D may be TRBD1 (5 bases). From germline, CDR1 is MNHNY and CDR2 SVGAGI (reference sequence). CDR3 length: 13 residues. Trimming removed 2 bases from V and 3 bases from J, with 7 bases in between.

The chain has TRBV6-5 and TRBJ1-1, with D possibly being TRBD1 (6 bases). In germline, CDR1 is MNHEY, CDR2 SVGAGI. This CDR3 is built from 15 residues. Trimming pared 1 base from V and 1 base from J, leaving 10 bases between. The CDR3 DNA follows: TGTGCCAGCAGTTACTTGGGGGCTAGGAACACTGAAGCTTTCTTT. The encoded protein is CASSYLGARNTEAFF.

The chain combines TRBV5-6 with TRBJ2-5, with TRBD1 identical over 9 bases. V gave up 4 bases and J gave up 10 bases; unmatched junction bases: 11. The CDR3 has 14 residues. Germline V gene data show CDR1 as SGHDT and CDR2 as YYEEEE. CDR3 nucleotides: TGTGCCAGCAGCGTGGACAGGGGATACCAAGACCAGTACTTC. Its protein product is CASSVDRGYQDQYF.

The chain joins TRBV6-1 to TRBJ1-1, with D hard to call. Germline-derived CDR1 and CDR2 are MNHNS and SASEGT. The V end lost 2 bases, the J end lost 0 bases, and 16 bases lay between the germline ends. The length of the CDR3 is 17 residues. CDR3 residues: CASSELARRYLNTEAFF. The CDR3 nucleotides are TGTGCCAGCAGTGAATTGGCACGCCGGTACTTGAACACTGAAGCTTTCTTT.

This chain uses TRBV6-5 with TRBJ2-1; the D gene is possibly TRBD2 (5 bases). Trimming left V 6 bases short and J 7 bases short, with 16 bases between. Germline CDR1 and CDR2: MNHEY and SVGAGI. The CDR3 contains 14 residues. The CDR3 is CASRPLGSGNEQFF. In nucleotides, the CDR3 is TGTGCCAGCAGGCCCTTGGGATCGGGGAATGAGCAGTTCTTC.

The chain uses TRBV27 and TRBJ1-2; D perhaps matches TRBD1 (5 bases). V lost 2 bases and J lost 5, with 12 bases in between. This CDR3 comprises 14 residues. Germline V gives CDR1 MNHEY, CDR2 SMNVEV (reference sequence). Here the CDR3 reads CASSLRGEFYGYTF. The CDR3 region has the DNA TGTGCCAGCAGTTTAAGGGGCGAGTTTTATGGCTACACCTTC.

V gene TRBV7-2 combines with J gene TRBJ2-2; D call uncertain. CDR1 is SGHTA and CDR2 is FQGNSA in the germline V gene. Trimming removed 2 bases at V and 2 bases at J, with 15 bases between. The length of the CDR3 is 17 residues. CDR3 amino acids: CASSLFASARNTGELFF. The CDR3 bases are TGTGCCAGCAGCTTATTCGCGTCAGCTCGTAACACCGGGGAGCTGTTTTTT.

This clone was counted a few times. This chain links TRBV30 with TRBJ2-1, with 8 bases aligning to TRBD2. Germline V lookup: CDR1 GTSNPN, CDR2 SVGIG (reference sequence). The CDR3 loop spans 15 amino acids. V trimming: 0 bases; J trimming: 4 bases; junction bases outside the gene matches: 5. This CDR3 is CAWSVQASGYNEQFF. The CDR3 bases are TGTGCCTGGAGTGTACAGGCTAGCGGGTACAATGAGCAGTTCTTC.

This clone is medium-sized. This chain links TRBV11-2 with TRBJ2-7; 7 bases are a match to TRBD2. The CDR3 runs 17 residues. Germline lookup yields CDR1 SGHAT and CDR2 FQNNGV. J gave up 2 bases and V 2 bases, and 12 bases lay outside the gene matches. The CDR3 nucleotides read TGTGCCAGCAGCTTACTGCGGGGGAATTATAGGACCTACGAGCAGTACGTC. Protein: CASSLLRGNYRTYEQYV.

The chain employs TRBV28 and TRBJ2-7; 7 bases are shared with TRBD2. Germline lookup yields CDR1 MDHEN and CDR2 SYDVKM. Trimming cost V 5 bases and J 3 bases; bases outside gene matches: 4. The CDR3 has 13 amino acids. Written as DNA, the CDR3 is TGTGCCAGCAGTGTGACTAGCAGCTACGAGCAGTACGTC. It yields the protein CASSVTSSYEQYV.